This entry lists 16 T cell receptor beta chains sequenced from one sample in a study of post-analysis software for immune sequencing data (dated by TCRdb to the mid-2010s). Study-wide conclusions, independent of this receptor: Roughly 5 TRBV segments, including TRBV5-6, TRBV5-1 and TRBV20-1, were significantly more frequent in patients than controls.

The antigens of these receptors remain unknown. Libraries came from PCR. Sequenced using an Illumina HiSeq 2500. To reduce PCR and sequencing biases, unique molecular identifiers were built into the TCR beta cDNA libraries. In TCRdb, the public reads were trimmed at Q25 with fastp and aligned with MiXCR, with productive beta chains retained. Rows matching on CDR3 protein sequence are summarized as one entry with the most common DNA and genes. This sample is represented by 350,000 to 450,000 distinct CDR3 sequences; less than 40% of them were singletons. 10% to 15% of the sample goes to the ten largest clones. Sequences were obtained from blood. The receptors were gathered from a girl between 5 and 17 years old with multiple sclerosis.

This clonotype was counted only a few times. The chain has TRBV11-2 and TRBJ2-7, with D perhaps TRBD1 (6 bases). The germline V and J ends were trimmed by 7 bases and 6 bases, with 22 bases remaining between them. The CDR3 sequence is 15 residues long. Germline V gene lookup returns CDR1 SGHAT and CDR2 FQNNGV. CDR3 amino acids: CASTVGAARMSEQYF. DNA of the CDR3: TGTGCCAGCACGGTGGGGGCAGCTCGCATGAGCGAGCAGTACTTC.

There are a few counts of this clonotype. The CDR3 DNA reads as TGTGCCAGCAGCTTAGAGTCTAGCGGTCAAGAGACCCAGTACTTC. Its translation is CASSLESSGQETQYF. This chain joins TRBV7-6 and TRBJ2-5; 7 positions agree with TRBD2. CDR1 and CDR2 from the germline V gene are SGHVS and FNYEAQ. Germline trimming cut 1 base from V and 2 bases from J; bases unmatched to any gene: 4. CDR3 length: 15 residues.

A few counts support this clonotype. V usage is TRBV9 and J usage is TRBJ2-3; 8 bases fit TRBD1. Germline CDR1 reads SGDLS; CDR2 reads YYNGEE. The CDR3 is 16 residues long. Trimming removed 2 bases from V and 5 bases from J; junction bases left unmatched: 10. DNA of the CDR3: TGTGCCAGCAGCGTGGGGGTTGGACAGGGCGGAGATACGCAGTATTTT. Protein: CASSVGVGQGGDTQYF.

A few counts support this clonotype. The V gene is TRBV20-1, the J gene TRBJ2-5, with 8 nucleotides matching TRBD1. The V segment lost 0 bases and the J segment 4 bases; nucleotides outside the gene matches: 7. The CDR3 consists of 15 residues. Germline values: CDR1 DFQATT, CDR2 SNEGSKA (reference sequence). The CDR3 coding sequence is TGCAGTGCTAGAGATGATGCGACAGGGGCAGAGACCCAGTACTTC. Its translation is CSARDDATGAETQYF.

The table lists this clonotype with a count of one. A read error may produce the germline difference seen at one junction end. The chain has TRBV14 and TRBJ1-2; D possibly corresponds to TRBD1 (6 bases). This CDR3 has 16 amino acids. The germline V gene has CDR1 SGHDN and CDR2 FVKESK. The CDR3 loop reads CVSSQDPRGLLFGYTF. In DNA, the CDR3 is TGTGTCAGCAGCCAAGACCCGAGGGGGTTGCTTTTTGGCTACACCTTC. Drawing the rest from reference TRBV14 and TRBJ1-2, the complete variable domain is EAGVTQFPSHSVIEKGQTVTLRCDPISGHDNLYWYRRVMGKEIKFLLHFVKESKQDESGMPNNRFLAERTGGTYSTLKVQPAELEDSGVYFCVSSQDPRGLLFGYTFGSGTRLTVV.

This CDR3 reads CASSESYSDVNSPLHF. The CDR3 bases are TGTGCCAGCAGTGAATCCTACTCAGATGTAAATTCACCCCTCCACTTT. This chain links TRBV6-1 with TRBJ1-6; D remains unclear. This CDR3 has 16 residues. Trimming removed 2 bases from V and 7 bases from J, with 15 bases in between. The germline gives CDR1 MNHNS, CDR2 SASEGT.

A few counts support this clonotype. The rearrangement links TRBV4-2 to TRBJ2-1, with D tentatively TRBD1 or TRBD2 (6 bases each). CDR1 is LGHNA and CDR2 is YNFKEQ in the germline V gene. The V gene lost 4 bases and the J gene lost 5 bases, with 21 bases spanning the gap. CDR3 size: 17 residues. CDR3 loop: CASSPLGGGGDNNEQFF. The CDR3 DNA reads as TGTGCCAGCAGCCCCTTAGGGGGTGGCGGGGACAACAATGAGCAGTTCTTC.

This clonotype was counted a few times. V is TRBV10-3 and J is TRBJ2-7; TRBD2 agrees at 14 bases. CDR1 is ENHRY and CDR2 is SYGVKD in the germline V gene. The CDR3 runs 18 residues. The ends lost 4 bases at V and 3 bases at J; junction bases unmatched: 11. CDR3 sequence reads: CAISGPRGLAGADYEQYF. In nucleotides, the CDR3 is TGTGCCATCAGTGGGCCCCGGGGACTAGCGGGGGCCGACTACGAGCAGTACTTC.

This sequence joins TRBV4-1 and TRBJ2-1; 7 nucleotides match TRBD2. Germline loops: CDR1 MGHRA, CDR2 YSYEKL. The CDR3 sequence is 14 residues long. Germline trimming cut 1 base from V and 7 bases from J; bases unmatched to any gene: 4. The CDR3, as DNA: TGCGCCAGCAGCCAAGTGGGGAGGGGAAATGAGCAGTTCTTC. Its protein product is CASSQVGRGNEQFF.

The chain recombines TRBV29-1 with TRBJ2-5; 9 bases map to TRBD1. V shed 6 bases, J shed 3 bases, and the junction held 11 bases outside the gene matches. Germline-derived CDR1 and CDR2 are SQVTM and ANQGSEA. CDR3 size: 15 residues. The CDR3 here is CSVDYRGRRKETQYF. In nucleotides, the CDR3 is TGCAGCGTCGACTACAGGGGGCGGAGGAAAGAGACCCAGTACTTC.

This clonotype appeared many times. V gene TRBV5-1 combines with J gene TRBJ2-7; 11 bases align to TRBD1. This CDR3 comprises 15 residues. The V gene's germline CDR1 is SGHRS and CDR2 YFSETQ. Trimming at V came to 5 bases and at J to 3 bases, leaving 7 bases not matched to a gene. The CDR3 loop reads CASRYPGQGVYEQYF. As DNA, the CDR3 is TGCGCCAGCAGGTATCCGGGACAGGGGGTCTACGAGCAGTACTTC.

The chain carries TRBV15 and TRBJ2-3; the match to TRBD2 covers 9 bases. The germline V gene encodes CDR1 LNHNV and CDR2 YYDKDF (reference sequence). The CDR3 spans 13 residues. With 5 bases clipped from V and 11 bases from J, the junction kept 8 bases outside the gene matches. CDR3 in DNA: TGTGCCACCAGCCGACTAGCGGTAGGACTGCAGTATTTT. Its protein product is CATSRLAVGLQYF.

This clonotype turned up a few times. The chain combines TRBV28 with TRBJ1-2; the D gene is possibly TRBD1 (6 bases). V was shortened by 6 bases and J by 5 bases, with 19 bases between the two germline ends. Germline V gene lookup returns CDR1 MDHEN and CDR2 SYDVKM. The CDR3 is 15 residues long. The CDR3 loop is CASSAPTGTSYGYTF. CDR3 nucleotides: TGTGCCAGCAGCGCTCCTACAGGGACCAGTTATGGCTACACCTTC.

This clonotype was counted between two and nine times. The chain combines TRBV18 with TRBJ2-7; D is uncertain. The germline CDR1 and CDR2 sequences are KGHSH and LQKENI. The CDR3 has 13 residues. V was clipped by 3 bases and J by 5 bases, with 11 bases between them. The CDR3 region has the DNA TGTGCCAGCTCACCCGGAGAGCCCCACGAGCAGTACTTC. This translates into CASSPGEPHEQYF.

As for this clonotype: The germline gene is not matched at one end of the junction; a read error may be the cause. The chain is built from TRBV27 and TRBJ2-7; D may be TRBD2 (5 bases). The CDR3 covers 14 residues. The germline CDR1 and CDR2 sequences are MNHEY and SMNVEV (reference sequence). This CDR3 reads CASSWGATVYERYF. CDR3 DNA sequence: TGTGCCAGCAGTTGGGGAGCGACGGTCTACGAGCGGTACTTC.

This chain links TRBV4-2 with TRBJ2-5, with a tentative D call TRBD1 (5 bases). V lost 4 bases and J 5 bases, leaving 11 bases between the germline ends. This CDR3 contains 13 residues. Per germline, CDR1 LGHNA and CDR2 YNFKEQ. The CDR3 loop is CASSRTLSETQYF. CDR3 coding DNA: TGTGCCAGCAGCCGGACATTGTCGGAGACCCAGTACTTC.